This T cell receptor (beta chain) was identified during a study of Graves' ophthalmopathy and Graves' hyperthyroidism. This clonotype was recorded at least ten times. Ophthalmopathy cases showed moderate-to-severe activity, scoring CAS ≥3 and NOSPECS ≥4, with duration under 3 months. Transcripts of RNA were the source for amplifying TCR beta CDR3 regions. A first-round RT-PCR used HTBI primers, followed by a second-round multiplex PCR. TCRdb called the multiplex PCR reads again in MiXCR, with one record for every CDR3 protein. The sample carries approximately 330,000 distinct CDR3 sequences, roughly a sixth recorded once. Deletions cut 3 bases from V and 3 bases from J, with 9 bases between. CDR1 is LNHDA, CDR2 SQIVND, per germline (reference sequence). This CDR3 is 13 amino acids long.

The receptor was isolated from an adult man with Graves' ophthalmopathy. This chain links TRBV19 with TRBJ2-7; TRBD1 might be the D (6 bases). Material: peripheral blood. The CDR3 loop is CASSIDRYYEQYF. Written as DNA, the CDR3 is TGTGCCAGTAGTATCGACAGGTACTACGAGCAGTACTTC. The full variable domain, its missing parts supplied by reference TRBV19 and TRBJ2-7, is DGGITQSPKYLFRKEGQNVTLSCEQNLNHDAMYWYRQDPGQGLRLIYYSQIVNDFQKGDIAEGYSVSREKKESFPLTVTSAQKNPTAFYLCASSIDRYYEQYFGPGTRLTVT.